Below are 5 T cell receptor beta chains sequenced from a single sample in a study of OX40 agonist ivuxolimab in advanced cancers. Clones were read by immunoSEQ multiplex PCR, and TCRdb kept only the in-frame ones, dropping some. Here the sample spans about 35,000 clones, around 90% being singletons. The sample consisted of CD4+ or CD8+ T cells sorted from blood, taken in a trial of the OX40 agonist ivuxolimab. The receptor set was obtained from an adult with an advanced solid tumor such as melanoma, head and neck, liver or kidney cancer.

The chain is built from TRBV6-7 and TRBJ2-2; tentative D call: TRBD2 (5 bases). TRBV6-7 carries the ORF label, with uncertain function. The CDR3 consists of 12 residues. Trimming stripped 6 bases from V and 5 bases from J, with 7 bases between. The CDR3 DNA sequence: TGTGCCAGCAGGCCGGGGACCGGGGAGCTGTTTTTT. It yields the protein CASRPGTGELFF.

The chain recombines TRBV19 with TRBJ2-1; D is possibly TRBD2 (6 bases). The CDR3 length is 15 residues. Trimming removed 3 bases from V and 2 bases from J, with 11 bases in between. In germline, CDR1 is LNHDA, CDR2 SQIVND (reference sequence). The CDR3 sequence is CASSIAGSTYNEQFF. CDR3 DNA sequence: TGTGCCAGTAGTATTGCGGGGTCAACCTACAATGAGCAGTTCTTC.

This clone came up once. The chain's CDR3 is CASSLSRAGYEQYF. The CDR3, as DNA: TGTGCCAGCAGCTTATCTAGGGCGGGCTACGAGCAGTACTTC. V and J are TRBV11-2 and TRBJ2-5; TRBD2 might be the D (5 bases). The end of the DNA is better explained by TRBJ2-7, so the J call may be wrong. CDR3 size: 14 residues. From germline, CDR1 is SGHAT and CDR2 FQNNGV.

This rearrangement joins TRBV9 to TRBJ2-1; TRBD2 agrees at 11 bases. CDR1 and CDR2 from the germline V gene are SGDLS and YYNGEE. The length of the CDR3 is 16 residues. After removal of 0 bases from V and 8 bases from J, the junction contained 7 bases not matched to a gene. The DNA of the CDR3 is TGTGCCAGCAGCGTAGCTTCACTAGCGGGAGACTATGAGCAGTTCTTC. Translated: CASSVASLAGDYEQFF.

This sequence joins TRBV9 and TRBJ1-3, with D possibly matching TRBD1 (6 bases). The V end lost 3 bases, the J end lost 2 bases, and 18 bases lay between the germline ends. The CDR3 length is 17 residues. Germline lookup yields CDR1 SGDLS and CDR2 YYNGEE. CDR3 region: CASSDDPTGFAGNTIYF. CDR3 DNA sequence: TGTGCCAGCAGCGACGACCCTACAGGGTTCGCTGGAAACACCATATATTTT.